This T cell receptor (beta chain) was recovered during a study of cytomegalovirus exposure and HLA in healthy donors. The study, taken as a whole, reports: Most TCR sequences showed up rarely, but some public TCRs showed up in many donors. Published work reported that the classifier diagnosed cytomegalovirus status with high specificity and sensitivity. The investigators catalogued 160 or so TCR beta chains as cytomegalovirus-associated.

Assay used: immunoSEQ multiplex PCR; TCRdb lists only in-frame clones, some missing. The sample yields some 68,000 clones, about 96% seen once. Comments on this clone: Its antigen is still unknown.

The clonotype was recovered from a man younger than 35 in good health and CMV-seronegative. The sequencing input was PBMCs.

The CDR3 loop reads CASSEDRGDGYTF. CDR3 bases: TGTGCCAGCAGTGAAGACAGGGGAGATGGCTACACCTTC. This rearrangement joins TRBV2 to TRBJ1-2, with 7 bases lining up with TRBD1. V was clipped by 1 base and J by 6 bases; unmatched bases: 2. The germline V gene encodes CDR1 SNHLY and CDR2 FYNNEI. CDR3 length: 13 amino acids.